What follows is one TCR beta chain and its context. V dropped 6 bases and J dropped 4; count of bases not matched to a gene: 7. CDR3 size: 15 residues. Germline CDR1 and CDR2: ENHRY and SYGVKD. The data derive from a study of response to subunit inactivated influenza vaccine. One entry per CDR3 protein, called by TCRdb with MiXCR from the RT-PCR reads. The sample includes around 570,000 distinct CDR3 sequences, around 11% of them seen just once. This sample also appeared in a second study, on T cells expressing NK-cell markers. From that second work: As the method of synthesis, 5'RACE template switching with UMIs yielded TCR beta cDNA.

This receptor was taken from a man over 45 who received an inactivated influenza vaccine. The sequenced sample was PBMCs from blood, obtained on the day of vaccination. The J gene is TRBJ2-2, the V gene TRBV10-3, with 8 bases fitting TRBD1. Written as DNA, the CDR3 is TGTGCCATCAGGATGCAGACAGGGGCCACCGGGGAGCTGTTTTTT. This gives the protein CAIRMQTGATGELFF.